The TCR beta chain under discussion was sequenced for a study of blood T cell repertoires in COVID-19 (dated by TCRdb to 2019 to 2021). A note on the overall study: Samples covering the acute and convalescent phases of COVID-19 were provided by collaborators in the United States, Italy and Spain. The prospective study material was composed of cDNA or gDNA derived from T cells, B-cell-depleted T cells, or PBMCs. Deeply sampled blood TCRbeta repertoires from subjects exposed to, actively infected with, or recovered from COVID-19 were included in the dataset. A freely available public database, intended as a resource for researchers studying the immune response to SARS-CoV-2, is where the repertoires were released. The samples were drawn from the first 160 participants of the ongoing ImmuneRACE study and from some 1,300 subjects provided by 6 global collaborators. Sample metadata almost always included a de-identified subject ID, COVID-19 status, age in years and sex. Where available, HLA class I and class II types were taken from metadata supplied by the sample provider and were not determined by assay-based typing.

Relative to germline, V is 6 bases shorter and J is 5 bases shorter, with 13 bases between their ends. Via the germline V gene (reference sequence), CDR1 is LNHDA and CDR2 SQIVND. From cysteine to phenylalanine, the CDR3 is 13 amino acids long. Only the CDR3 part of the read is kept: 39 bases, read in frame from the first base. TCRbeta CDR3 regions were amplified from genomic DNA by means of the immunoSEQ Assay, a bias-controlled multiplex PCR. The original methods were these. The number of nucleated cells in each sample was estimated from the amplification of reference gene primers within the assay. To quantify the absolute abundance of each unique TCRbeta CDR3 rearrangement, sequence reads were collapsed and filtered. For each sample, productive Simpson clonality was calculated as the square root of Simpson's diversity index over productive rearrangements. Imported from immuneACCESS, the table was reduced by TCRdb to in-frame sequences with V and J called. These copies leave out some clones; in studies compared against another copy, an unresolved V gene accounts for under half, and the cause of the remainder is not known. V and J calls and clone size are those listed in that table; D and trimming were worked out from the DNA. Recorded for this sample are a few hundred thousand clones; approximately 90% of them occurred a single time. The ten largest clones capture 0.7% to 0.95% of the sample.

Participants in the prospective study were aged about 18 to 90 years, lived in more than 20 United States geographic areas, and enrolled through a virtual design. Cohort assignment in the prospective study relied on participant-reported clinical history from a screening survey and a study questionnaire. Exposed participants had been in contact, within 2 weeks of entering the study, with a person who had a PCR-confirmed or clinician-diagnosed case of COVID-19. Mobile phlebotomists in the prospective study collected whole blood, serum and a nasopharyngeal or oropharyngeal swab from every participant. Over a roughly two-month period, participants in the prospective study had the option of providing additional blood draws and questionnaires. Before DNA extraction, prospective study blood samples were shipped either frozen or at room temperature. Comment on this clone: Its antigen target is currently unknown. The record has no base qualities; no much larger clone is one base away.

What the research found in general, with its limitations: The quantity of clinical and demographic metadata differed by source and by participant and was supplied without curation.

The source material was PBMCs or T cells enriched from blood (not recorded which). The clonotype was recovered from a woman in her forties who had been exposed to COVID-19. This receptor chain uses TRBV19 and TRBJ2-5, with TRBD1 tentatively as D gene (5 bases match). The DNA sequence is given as TGTGCCAGTAGAGGGGCAGGGATGGAGACCCAGTACTTC. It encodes CASRGAGMETQYF.